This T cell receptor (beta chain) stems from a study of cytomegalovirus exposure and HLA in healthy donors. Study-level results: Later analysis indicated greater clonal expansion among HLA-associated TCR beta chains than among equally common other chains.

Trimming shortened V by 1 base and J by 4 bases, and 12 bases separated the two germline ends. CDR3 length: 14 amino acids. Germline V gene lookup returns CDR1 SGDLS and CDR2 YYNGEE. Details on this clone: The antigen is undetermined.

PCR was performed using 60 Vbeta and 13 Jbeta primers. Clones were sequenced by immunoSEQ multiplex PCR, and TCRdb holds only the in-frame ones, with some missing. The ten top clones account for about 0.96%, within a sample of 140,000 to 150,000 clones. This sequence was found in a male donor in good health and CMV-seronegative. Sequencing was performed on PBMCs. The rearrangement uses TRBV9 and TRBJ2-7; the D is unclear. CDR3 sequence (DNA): TGTGCCAGCAGCGTACAAACAGTTATTTACGAGCAGTACTTC. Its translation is CASSVQTVIYEQYF.